A few counts support the clone carrying this TCR beta chain. The data are from a study of blood T cell repertoires in COVID-19. The CDR3 spans 16 residues. Only in-frame clones appear in the TCRdb table, and some are missing; sequencing was by immunoSEQ multiplex PCR. Found here are a few hundred thousand clones, 75% to 90% of them singletons; the top ten hold more than 3%. The rearrangement links TRBV21-1 to TRBJ2-4; the table names TRBD2, a call not compared with the DNA. TRBV21-1 is a known pseudogene. This TCR was sampled from a woman aged 18-29 years with acute or convalescent COVID-19. Sequenced input: peripheral blood. CDR3 amino acids: CASRGVGVPAKNIQYF. Here the CDR3 DNA reads TGTGCCAGCAGGGGAGTAGGCGTACCGGCCAAAAACATTCAGTACTTC.